A selection of T cell receptor beta chains follows, all from one sample in a study of blood T cells in healthy people across ages. A single record per CDR3 protein comes from TCRdb applying MiXCR to the 5' RACE reads. The data contain roughly 800,000 distinct CDR3 sequences, roughly 24% of them singletons. These data are also associated with another study on T cells of mothers and their children.

Material for sequencing was blood. These receptors originate from a boy aged 5-17 years in good health. Both conserved end residues are part of each CDR3. The order of the fields is V gene, J gene, clone size, D gene, CDR3 DNA, CDR3 protein. D genes are given only for firm matches. Size values are once, few and many counts, or a class for expanded clones, and some rows have none.

>TRBV7-2|TRBJ2-2|many|TRBD2
TGTGCCAGCAGCTTCTCTAGCGGGGGGGTCACCGGGGAGCTGTTTTTT
CASSFSSGGVTGELFF
>TRBV27|TRBJ1-1|few|NA
TGTGCCAGCCGGTCCGGCAAGAGAGAAGCTTTCTTT
CASRSGKREAFF
>TRBV12-3/TRBV12-4|TRBJ2-2|few|NA
TGTGCCAGCAGTTTGAGACTAGGCACCGGGGAGCTGTTTTTT
CASSLRLGTGELFF
>TRBV10-2|TRBJ1-2|NA|NA
TGCGCCAGCAGTGAAGCCGAGTTTAGCTATGGCTACACCTTC
CASSEAEFSYGYTF
>TRBV15|TRBJ1-4|few|TRBD1
TGTGCCACCAGCAGTGGGGCTGGACAGGGTAGGGAAAAACTGTTTTTT
CATSSGAGQGREKLFF
>TRBV6-5|TRBJ2-4|once|NA
TGTGCCAGCAGTCCCAGGGACCGGGACATTCAGTACTTC
CASSPRDRDIQYF
>TRBV3-1|TRBJ1-4|NA|NA
TGTGCCAGCAGCCAAGAGACCCGGGGAAAACTGTTTTTT
CASSQETRGKLFF
>TRBV4-1|TRBJ2-1|few|TRBD2
TGCGCCAGCAGCCAAGTAGGACTAGCGGGGGATCAGTTCTTC
CASSQVGLAGDQFF
>TRBV7-2|TRBJ1-2|few|NA
TGTGCCAGCAGCGCCGTGGATGGCTACACCTTC
CASSAVDGYTF
>TRBV7-2|TRBJ1-6|NA|NA
TGTGCCAGCAGCTTGCCTAGGGGGATGGATTCACCCCTCCACTTT
CASSLPRGMDSPLHF
>TRBV3-1|TRBJ2-7|NA|NA
TGTGCCAGCAGCCAAGGACGACAGAGCTACGAGCAGTACTTC
CASSQGRQSYEQYF
>TRBV20-1|TRBJ1-4|few|NA
TGCAGTGCTAGAGATCAGGATCCGGCAAAACTGTTTTTT
CSARDQDPAKLFF
>TRBV5-6|TRBJ1-2|few|NA
TGTGCCAGCAGCTTCACGAGGGGTGGCTACACCTTC
CASSFTRGGYTF
>TRBV20-1|TRBJ2-7|NA|TRBD1
TGCAGTGCCCCCCCAGGGGACAGGGAGGCCTACGAGCAGTACTTC
CSAPPGDREAYEQYF
>TRBV6-5|TRBJ1-5|few|NA
TGTGCCAGCAGTACTGGTAGGGGGTCTTGGGGCAATCAGCCCCAGCATTTT
CASSTGRGSWGNQPQHF
>TRBV3-1|TRBJ2-7|NA|TRBD2
TGTGCCAGCAGCCAAGGGCCTAGCGGGGAAAACGAGCAGTACTTC
CASSQGPSGENEQYF
>TRBV12-3/TRBV12-4|TRBJ1-2|NA|NA
TGTGCCAGCAGTCCGAGGGTTGGCGGCTACACCTTC
CASSPRVGGYTF
>TRBV7-9|TRBJ2-7|few|TRBD2
TGTGCCAGCAGCTCACGACTAGCGGGGGTGAGCTCCTACGAGCAGTACTTC
CASSSRLAGVSSYEQYF
>TRBV3-1|TRBJ1-4|few|TRBD1
TGTGCCAGCAGCCTTTCAGGGGGGTTTGAAAAACTGTTTTTT
CASSLSGGFEKLFF
>TRBV10-3|TRBJ2-7|NA|NA
TGTGCCATCAGTGAGTTGTTAGCGGCCTACGAGCAGTACTTC
CAISELLAAYEQYF
>TRBV7-2|TRBJ2-4|few|NA
TGTGCCAGCAGCCAGACAGTAGCCAAAAACATTCAGTACTTC
CASSQTVAKNIQYF
>TRBV14|TRBJ2-6|NA|NA
TGTGCCAGCAGCCCCTGGGGACCGAGCTCTGGGGCCAACGTCCTGACTTTC
CASSPWGPSSGANVLTF
>TRBV20-1|TRBJ2-5|NA|TRBD2
TGCAGTGCTGGGTCGAGTAGCGGGGGGGCCTCCGAGACCCAGTACTTC
CSAGSSSGGASETQYF
>TRBV20-1|TRBJ1-1|NA|TRBD1
TGCAGTGCCCCGAGGGACAGGAGAGCTTTCTTT
CSAPRDRRAFF
>TRBV7-9|TRBJ2-5|NA|NA
TGTGCCAGCAGCTTTTACCCAATCCTAAGGAGGGAGACCCAGTACTTC
CASSFYPILRRETQYF
>TRBV7-2|TRBJ2-5|NA|NA
TGTGCCAGCAGCTCCATTACAGCCTACCAAGAGACCCAGTACTTC
CASSSITAYQETQYF
>TRBV5-1|TRBJ2-3|few|NA
TGCGCCAGCAGCTCCACACAGGGCGGGACAGATACGCAGTATTTT
CASSSTQGGTDTQYF
>TRBV12-5|TRBJ2-2|few|TRBD1
TGTGCTAGTGGAAAAAACTTAGGGGGCTCGAACACCGGGGAGCTGTTTTTT
CASGKNLGGSNTGELFF
>TRBV2|TRBJ1-6|NA|NA
TGTGCCAGCAATCTCCGGGGAGGTTATAATTCACCCCTCCACTTT
CASNLRGGYNSPLHF
>TRBV9|TRBJ2-7|NA|NA
TGTGCCAGCAGCGTAGGGACTACCCCAGGCTACGAGCAGTACTTC
CASSVGTTPGYEQYF
>TRBV29-1|TRBJ2-7|NA|NA
TGCAGCGGGGGGGCCGACTCCTACGAGCAGTACTTC
CSGGADSYEQYF
>TRBV5-1|TRBJ2-5|many|NA
TGCGCCAGCACTGGCAGGGGAGAGACCCAGTACTTC
CASTGRGETQYF
>TRBV18|TRBJ2-5|NA|NA
TGTGCCAGCTCACCACCTTCGGGGGAGACCCAGTACTTC
CASSPPSGETQYF
>TRBV28|TRBJ2-3|few|TRBD1
TGTGCCAGCAGTTTCCAAAACAGGGGAGATACGCAGTATTTT
CASSFQNRGDTQYF
>TRBV3-1|TRBJ2-1|few|TRBD2
TGTGCCAGCAGCCAAGCCGGGACTAGCGGGAGCAATGAGCAGTTCTTC
CASSQAGTSGSNEQFF
>TRBV28|TRBJ2-1|NA|NA
TGTGCCAGCAGTTTACTGGGACCCTCCCCTTACAATGAGCAGTTCTTC
CASSLLGPSPYNEQFF
>TRBV25-1|TRBJ2-2|few|TRBD2
TGTGCCAGCAGTGATCCGGCGGGGGGGGCCGGGGAGCTGTTTTTT
CASSDPAGGAGELFF
>TRBV7-9|TRBJ1-1|few|NA
TGTGCCAGCAGCTTGGGCTTTGGGGTGAACACTGAAGCTTTCTTT
CASSLGFGVNTEAFF
>TRBV27|TRBJ2-7|NA|TRBD1
TGTGCCAGCAGTCTAAACAGGGGTTTGAGCGACGAGCAGTACTTC
CASSLNRGLSDEQYF
>TRBV7-9|TRBJ2-7|few|NA
TGTGCCAGCAGCTCATTTACCGGGACGTACACCTACGAGCAGTACTTC
CASSSFTGTYTYEQYF
>TRBV4-1|TRBJ2-1|NA|TRBD2
TGCGCCAGCAGCCATAGCCAGGGAACCGGGACTAGGGTCAATGAGCAGTTCTTC
CASSHSQGTGTRVNEQFF
>TRBV6-5|TRBJ2-1|NA|TRBD2
TGTGCCAGCAGTTTCGGGAAAACTAGCGGGGGGGGGAATGAGCAGTTCTTC
CASSFGKTSGGGNEQFF
>TRBV10-3|TRBJ1-1|once|NA
TGTGCCATCAGTGATTCGGGACAAACAACTGAAGCTTTCTTT
CAISDSGQTTEAFF
>TRBV12-3/TRBV12-4|TRBJ2-5|NA|TRBD2
TGTGCCAGCAGTCCGCGGACTAGCGGCTATGAGACCCAGTACTTC
CASSPRTSGYETQYF
>TRBV24-1|TRBJ2-2|few|TRBD1
TGTGCCGCCAGTGATCCGGACAGGGGTGCCACCGGGGAGCTGTTTTTT
CAASDPDRGATGELFF
>TRBV20-1|TRBJ1-5|NA|NA
TGCAGTGCGACGACAGGTTATAGCAATCAGCCCCAGCATTTT
CSATTGYSNQPQHF
>TRBV7-2|TRBJ2-7|many|TRBD2
TGTGCCAGCAGCTGTCGGCTAGCGGGGGGGCGACCCTACGAGCAGTACTTC
CASSCRLAGGRPYEQYF
>TRBV6-6|TRBJ1-1|NA|TRBD1
TGTGCCAGCACGGGACAGGGACCCACTGAAGCTTTCTTT
CASTGQGPTEAFF
>TRBV2|TRBJ2-5|NA|NA
TGTGCCAGCAGTGGGGGCCTTTCAGAGACCCAGTACTTC
CASSGGLSETQYF
>TRBV6-6|TRBJ1-1|few|NA
TGTGCCAGCAGTTACTCGGGGGGGGACACTGAAGCTTTCTTT
CASSYSGGDTEAFF
>TRBV6-5|TRBJ2-1|few|NA
TGTGCCACCCAACAGGGGAGGGGACCCCGCAGTGAGCAGTTCTTC
CATQQGRGPRSEQFF